This TCR beta chain was found in a study of blood T cell repertoires in COVID-19. Study background: Whether acute or convalescent, the COVID-19 samples came from the United States, Italy and Spain. T cells, B-cell-depleted T cells, or PBMCs supplied cDNA or gDNA.

In the original processing: For nucleated cells, counts were estimated from reference gene primer amplification. Clones were sequenced by immunoSEQ multiplex PCR, and TCRdb holds only the in-frame ones, with some missing. That table supplies the V and J calls and clone size; D and trimming were determined from the DNA. The data hold more than 20,000 clones, with around 81% observed a single time. J lost 8 bases, V lost 4 bases, and 5 bases had no gene match. There are 14 residues in the CDR3. Germline loops: CDR1 ENHRY, CDR2 SYGVKD. This receptor was taken from a man aged 60 to 75 with active COVID-19. The V gene is TRBV10-3, the J gene TRBJ2-1; 10 nucleotides line up with TRBD1. The sample consisted of peripheral blood. DNA of the CDR3: TGTGCCATCAGTGCCCCGACAGGGGGCGATGAGCAGTTCTTC. Its translation: CAISAPTGGDEQFF.